This note documents a single T cell receptor beta chain sequence. Methods used by the authors: For nucleated cells, counts were estimated from reference gene primer amplification. Clones were read by immunoSEQ multiplex PCR, and TCRdb kept only the in-frame ones, dropping some. That table is the source of V, J and clone size, and D and trimming were worked out from the DNA. The profile shows more than 40,000 clones, about 90% of them singletons. The data stem from a study of blood T cell repertoires in COVID-19. Study-wide background: Samples of COVID-19 (acute and convalescent) were obtained from the United States, Italy and Spain. Sources were T cells, B-cell-depleted T cells, or PBMCs; the material itself was cDNA or gDNA.

Trimming stripped 7 bases from V and 8 bases from J, with 11 bases between. CDR1 and CDR2 (germline): MNHEY, SVGAGI. The CDR3 is made up of 12 amino acids. The clonotype comes from a man older than 75 with acute or convalescent COVID-19. The sample taken for sequencing was peripheral blood. This sequence joins TRBV6-5 and TRBJ1-4; D might be TRBD1 (6 bases). CDR3: CASNSGTEKLFF. CDR3 sequence (DNA): TGTGCCAGCAACTCCGGGACAGAAAAACTGTTTTTT.